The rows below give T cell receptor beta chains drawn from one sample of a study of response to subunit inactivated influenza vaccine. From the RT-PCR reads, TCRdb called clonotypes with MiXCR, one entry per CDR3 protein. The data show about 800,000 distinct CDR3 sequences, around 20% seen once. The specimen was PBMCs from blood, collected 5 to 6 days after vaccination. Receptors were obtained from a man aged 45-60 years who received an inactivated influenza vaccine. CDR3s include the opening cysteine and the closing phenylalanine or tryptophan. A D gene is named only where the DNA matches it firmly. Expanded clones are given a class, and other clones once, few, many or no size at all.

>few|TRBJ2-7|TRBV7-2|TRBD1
TGTGCCAGCAGAGATCCGGGACAGCTCTACGAGCAGTACTTC
CASRDPGQLYEQYF
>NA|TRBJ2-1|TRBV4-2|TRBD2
TGTGCCAGCAGCCTAGGGACTAGCGGAGACTACAATGAGCAGTTCTTC
CASSLGTSGDYNEQFF
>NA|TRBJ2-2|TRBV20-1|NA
TGCAGTGCTAGAGATCTCCCTATATCTGGCCCGAACACCGGGGAGCTGTTTTTT
CSARDLPISGPNTGELFF
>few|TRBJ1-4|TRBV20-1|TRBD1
TGCAGTGCTAGGGGCAGGGGGCATGAAAAACTGTTTTTT
CSARGRGHEKLFF
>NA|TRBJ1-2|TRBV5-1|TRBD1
TGCGCCAGCAGCTCGGACAGGGAGTCATATGGCTACACCTTC
CASSSDRESYGYTF
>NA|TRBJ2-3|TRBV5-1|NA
TGCGCCAGCAGCAAGGAGGCTAGCGTTAGGACAGATACGCAGTATTTT
CASSKEASVRTDTQYF
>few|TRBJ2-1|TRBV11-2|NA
TGTGCCAGCAGATTCCCCGGGAACTCCTACAATGAGCAGTTCTTC
CASRFPGNSYNEQFF
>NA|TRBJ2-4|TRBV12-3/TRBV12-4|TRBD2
TGTGCCAGCACCCCCGGGGGGGGCAAGGCCAAAAACATTCAGTACTTC
CASTPGGGKAKNIQYF
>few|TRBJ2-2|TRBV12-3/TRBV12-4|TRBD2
TGTGCCAGCAGTCGACGGTTGGGGGGGGCGAACACCGGGGAGCTGTTTTTT
CASSRRLGGANTGELFF
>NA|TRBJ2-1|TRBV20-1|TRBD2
TGCAGTGCTGGATCCCGACTAGCGGGAGCACATGAGCAGTTCTTC
CSAGSRLAGAHEQFF
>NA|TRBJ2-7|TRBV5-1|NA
TGCGCCAGCAGCTCGAACAGCGAGCAGTACTTC
CASSSNSEQYF
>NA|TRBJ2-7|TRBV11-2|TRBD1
TGTGCCAGCAGCCTCACTGAGGGGGCAGGGCCATACGAGCAGTACTTC
CASSLTEGAGPYEQYF
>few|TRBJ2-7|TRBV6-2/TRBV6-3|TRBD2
TGTGCCAGCAGCGTTTCTGTAGCGGGCCCCTCCTACGAGCAGTACTTC
CASSVSVAGPSYEQYF
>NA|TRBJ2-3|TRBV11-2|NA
TGTGCCAGCAGCTTAGGTTCGGGACTCCTTCCAGATACGCAGTATTTT
CASSLGSGLLPDTQYF
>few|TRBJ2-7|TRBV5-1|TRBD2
TGCGCCAGCAGCCCGGGCGGGGGGCACTACGAGCAGTACTTC
CASSPGGGHYEQYF
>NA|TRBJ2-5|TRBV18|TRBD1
TGTGCCAGCTCACCCGGACAGGGGTACCGGGAGACCCAGTACTTC
CASSPGQGYRETQYF
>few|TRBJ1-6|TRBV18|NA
TGTGCCAGCTCACCAAGGGACGAGGATTCACCCCTCCACTTT
CASSPRDEDSPLHF
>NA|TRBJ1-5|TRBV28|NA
TGTGCCAGCAGTTTAAGGCAGCTTAATCAGCCCCAGCATTTT
CASSLRQLNQPQHF
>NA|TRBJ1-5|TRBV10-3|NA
TGTGCCATCAGCGCAGGGGCTAGCAATCAGCCCCAGCATTTT
CAISAGASNQPQHF
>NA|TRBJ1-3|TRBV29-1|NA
TGCAGCATTCGGGTAGCTGGAAACACCATATATTTT
CSIRVAGNTIYF
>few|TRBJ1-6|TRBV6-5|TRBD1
TGTGCCAGCAGTTACTCGGGGACAGATTCACCCCTCCACTTT
CASSYSGTDSPLHF
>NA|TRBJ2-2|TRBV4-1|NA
TGCGCCAGCAGCCATCCGGGGGCTAGTCTCTCCGGGGAGCTGTTTTTT
CASSHPGASLSGELFF
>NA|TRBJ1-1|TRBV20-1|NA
TGCAGTGCTAGAGATAGGGGGGGTACGGGCACTGAAGCTTTCTTT
CSARDRGGTGTEAFF
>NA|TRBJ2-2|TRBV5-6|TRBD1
TGTGCCAGCAGTTCCGACAGGGGGAGTTCGAACACCGGGGAGCTGTTTTTT
CASSSDRGSSNTGELFF
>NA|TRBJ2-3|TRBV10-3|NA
TGTGCCATCAGTGCCCTGGCCAGAGGAAACACAGATACGCAGTATTTT
CAISALARGNTDTQYF
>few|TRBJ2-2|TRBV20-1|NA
TGCAGTGCTAGAGCCCCCGAGGCCACCGGGGAGCTGTTTTTT
CSARAPEATGELFF
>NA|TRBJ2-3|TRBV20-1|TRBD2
TGCAGTGCTAGAAAGCGGGAGGCCCGCCCAGATACGCAGTATTTT
CSARKREARPDTQYF
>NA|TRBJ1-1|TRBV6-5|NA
TGTGCCAGCAGTTACTCGAGTGGGCTAACCACTGAAGCTTTCTTT
CASSYSSGLTTEAFF
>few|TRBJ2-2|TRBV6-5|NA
TGTGCCAGCAGTTCCGGAGGGTGGGGGGAGCTGTTTTTT
CASSSGGWGELFF
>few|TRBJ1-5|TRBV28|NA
TGTGCCAGCAGTCGACAGGCGGCTCAGCCCCAGCATTTT
CASSRQAAQPQHF
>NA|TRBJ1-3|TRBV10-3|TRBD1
TGTGCCATCATCGACAGGGCCTCTGGAAACACCATATATTTT
CAIIDRASGNTIYF
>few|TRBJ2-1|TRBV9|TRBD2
TGTGCCAGCAGCGCCGCTCTAGCGGGGGGCATCAATGAGCAGTTCTTC
CASSAALAGGINEQFF
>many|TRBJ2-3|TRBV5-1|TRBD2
TGCGCCAGCAGCTTGCGGGCTAGCGGCCAAGCGTATAGCACAGATACGCAGTATTTT
CASSLRASGQAYSTDTQYF
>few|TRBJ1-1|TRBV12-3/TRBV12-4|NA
TGTGCCAGCAGTTCCAGCATGAACACTGAAGCTTTCTTT
CASSSSMNTEAFF
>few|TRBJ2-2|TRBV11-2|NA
TGTGCCAGCAGCTTAAGGCAGGTGGAGCTGTTTTTT
CASSLRQVELFF
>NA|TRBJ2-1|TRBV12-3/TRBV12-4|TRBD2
TGTGCCACCCTTGTGGCGGGAGGCCCCTACAATGAGCAGTTCTTC
CATLVAGGPYNEQFF
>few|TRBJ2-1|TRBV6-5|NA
TGTGCCAGCAGTTACGACAGGAGGCAGTTCTTC
CASSYDRRQFF
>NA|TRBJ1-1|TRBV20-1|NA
TGCAGTGCTAGGCAGGGGACTGAAGCTTTCTTT
CSARQGTEAFF
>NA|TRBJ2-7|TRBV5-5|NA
TGTGCCAGCAGCGAAAGTGGTGGAAGGGGGTACGAGCAGTACTTC
CASSESGGRGYEQYF
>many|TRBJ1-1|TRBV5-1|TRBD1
TGCGCCAGCAGCTTAGCCGGGACAGCGAACACTGAAGCTTTCTTT
CASSLAGTANTEAFF
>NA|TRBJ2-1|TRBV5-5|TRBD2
TGTGCCAGCAGCTTGGGTCCTAGCGGGAGCTATGAGCAGTTCTTC
CASSLGPSGSYEQFF
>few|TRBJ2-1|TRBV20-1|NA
TGCAGTATCCCCATCGGCCGGACGGGCAATGAGCAGTTCTTC
CSIPIGRTGNEQFF
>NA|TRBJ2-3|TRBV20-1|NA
TGCAGTGCAATCGTCCCGGGGGGCCGCAGAGATACGCAGTATTTT
CSAIVPGGRRDTQYF
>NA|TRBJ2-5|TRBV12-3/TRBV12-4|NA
TGTGCCAGCAGTTTCAGCGGCCCCGGGGAGACCCAGTACTTC
CASSFSGPGETQYF
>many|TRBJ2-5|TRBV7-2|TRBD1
TGTGCCAGCAGCACGGACAGGGGAGAGACCCAGTACTTC
CASSTDRGETQYF
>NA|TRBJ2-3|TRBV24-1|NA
TGTGCCACCAGTGATACAGCAAACAGGTTGTCACGGGGTGCGCAGTATTTT
CATSDTANRLSRGAQYF
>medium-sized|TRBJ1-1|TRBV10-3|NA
TGTGCCATCAGTGAGTCGGGGGGGCTTGTAACTGAAGCTTTCTTT
CAISESGGLVTEAFF
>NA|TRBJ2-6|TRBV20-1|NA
TGCAGTGCTAGCTGTGTAGAGTCTGGGGCCAACGTCCTGACTTTC
CSASCVESGANVLTF